This is a list of T cell receptor beta chains from one sample in a study of human T cells and chemical hapten exposure. Each CDR3 protein is one row after TCRdb ran MiXCR on the RACE reads. This sample carries fewer than 150,000 distinct CDR3 sequences, roughly 15% of them seen once, and the ten largest clones take less than 0.95%. Sequenced here: whole blood, sampled in connection with sensitization to the hapten diphenylcyclopropenone (DPC). These TCRs come from a man aged 18 to 30 with alopecia areata. Some clones in this sample may be carry-over from other donors' samples. Each CDR3 is given with its conserved first and last residue. D genes are given only for firm matches. Size is stated for part of the rows, as once, few or many counts, or as a class when the clone is expanded.

clone size,J gene,V gene,D gene,CDR3 protein,CDR3 DNA
few,TRBJ1-5,TRBV7-9,NA,CASSLTPGPSNQPQHF,TGTGCCAGCAGCTTAACGCCGGGGCCAAGCAATCAGCCCCAGCATTTT
NA,TRBJ2-3,TRBV10-3,TRBD1,CAITGQGRNTDTQYF,TGTGCCATCACGGGACAGGGGCGAAACACAGATACGCAGTATTTT
few,TRBJ1-1,TRBV20-1,NA,CSAYRDNQGTEAFF,TGCAGTGCCTACCGGGACAACCAGGGCACTGAAGCTTTCTTT
NA,TRBJ1-5,TRBV6-5,NA,CASSRQGPVQPQHF,TGTGCCAGCAGTCGTCAGGGGCCGGTTCAGCCCCAGCATTTT
few,TRBJ2-5,TRBV19,TRBD1,CASSLYQGAHETQYF,TGTGCCAGTAGTCTATATCAGGGGGCACACGAGACCCAGTACTTC
many,TRBJ2-1,TRBV9,NA,CASSATVGLVYEQFF,TGTGCCAGCAGCGCCACGGTCGGCCTCGTTTATGAGCAGTTCTTC
NA,TRBJ1-2,TRBV6-5,NA,CASRTYLNYGYTF,TGTGCCAGCAGAACGTACCTTAACTATGGCTACACCTTC
NA,TRBJ1-2,TRBV7-9,NA,CASSSPPTGNYGYTF,TGTGCCAGCAGCTCCCCACCTACAGGGAACTATGGCTACACCTTC
NA,TRBJ1-1,TRBV6-2/TRBV6-3,NA,CASSYHKGKAFF,TGTGCCAGCAGTTACCATAAGGGGAAAGCTTTCTTT
NA,TRBJ2-7,TRBV10-3,TRBD1,CAISESGQGYEQYF,TGTGCCATCAGTGAGTCGGGACAGGGCTACGAGCAGTACTTC
few,TRBJ1-6,TRBV6-4,NA,CASSDGGAGNSPLHF,TGTGCCAGCAGTGACGGGGGCGCGGGGAATTCACCCCTCCACTTT
few,TRBJ1-1,TRBV5-5,TRBD1,CASSPRGGLTEAFF,TGTGCCAGCAGCCCCAGGGGGGGGTTGACTGAAGCTTTCTTT
NA,TRBJ1-6,TRBV4-3,NA,CASSQGRGGFNSPLHF,TGCGCCAGCAGCCAAGGGAGGGGGGGGTTTAATTCACCCCTCCACTTT
NA,TRBJ1-2,TRBV20-1,NA,CSATPKDNYGYTF,TGCAGTGCTACCCCCAAGGATAACTATGGCTACACCTTC
few,TRBJ2-3,TRBV2,NA,CASSEGLVAGDTQYF,TGTGCCAGCAGTGAAGGATTGGTAGCAGGAGATACGCAGTATTTT
NA,TRBJ2-1,TRBV11-3,NA,CASSSQGYNEQFF,TGTGCCAGCAGCTCACAGGGATACAATGAGCAGTTCTTC
NA,TRBJ1-1,TRBV5-7,NA,CASSSRTGGTEAFF,TGTGCCAGCAGCTCCCGAACGGGGGGGACTGAAGCTTTCTTT
few,TRBJ1-5,TRBV19,NA,CASIGIGGLGNQPQHF,TGTGCCAGTATAGGTATAGGGGGGCTAGGCAATCAGCCCCAGCATTTT
NA,TRBJ2-2,TRBV18,NA,CASSPQGPVGELFF,TGTGCCAGCTCACCACAGGGACCGGTTGGGGAGCTGTTTTTT
few,TRBJ1-1,TRBV7-3,NA,CASRLDRNTEAFF,TGTGCCAGCAGACTTGACAGGAACACTGAAGCTTTCTTT
few,TRBJ2-2,TRBV6-2/TRBV6-3,NA,CASIKTAGNTGELFF,TGTGCCAGCATCAAAACCGCAGGGAACACCGGGGAGCTGTTTTTT
few,TRBJ1-5,TRBV7-9,TRBD1,CASSLVRGTSNQPQHF,TGTGCCAGCAGCTTAGTCAGGGGGACTAGCAATCAGCCCCAGCATTTT
few,TRBJ2-3,TRBV9,NA,CASSVEGDTQYF,TGTGCCAGCAGCGTAGAGGGGGATACGCAGTATTTT
many,TRBJ1-6,TRBV18,TRBD1,CASSPPGTVNSPLHF,TGTGCCAGCTCACCACCCGGGACAGTTAATTCACCCCTCCACTTT
NA,TRBJ2-7,TRBV5-1,TRBD2,CASRTWTRPYEQYF,TGCGCCAGCAGGACGTGGACTAGGCCCTACGAGCAGTACTTC
many,TRBJ2-6,TRBV6-2/TRBV6-3,NA,CASSYFRSGANVLTF,TGTGCCAGCAGTTACTTCCGTAGTGGGGCCAACGTCCTGACTTTC
few,TRBJ1-5,TRBV27,TRBD1,CASSAQGAVQPQHF,TGTGCCAGCAGCGCACAGGGGGCGGTGCAGCCCCAGCATTTT
few,TRBJ1-1,TRBV3-1,NA,CASSHYTEAFF,TGTGCCAGCAGCCACTACACTGAAGCTTTCTTT
many,TRBJ1-1,TRBV7-3,NA,CASSLGGQTEAFF,TGTGCCAGCAGCTTAGGCGGACAGACTGAAGCTTTCTTT
few,TRBJ1-2,TRBV7-2,NA,CASSLARQVYGYTF,TGTGCCAGCAGCTTAGCGCGGCAGGTCTATGGCTACACCTTC
few,TRBJ2-1,TRBV9,NA,CASNQDTIYNEQFF,TGTGCCAGCAACCAGGATACTATCTACAATGAGCAGTTCTTC
NA,TRBJ1-6,TRBV7-3,NA,CASSLAGARSPLHF,TGTGCCAGCAGCTTAGCGGGGGCCCGTTCACCCCTCCACTTT
few,TRBJ2-2,TRBV7-9,NA,CASSYSLGQSTGELFF,TGTGCCAGCAGCTATTCCCTCGGACAGTCGACCGGGGAGCTGTTTTTT
few,TRBJ1-6,TRBV20-1,TRBD1,CSARATQGNSPLHF,TGCAGTGCTAGAGCTACACAGGGGAATTCACCCCTCCACTTT
NA,TRBJ2-3,TRBV12-3/TRBV12-4,TRBD1,CASSHGTGSTDTQYF,TGTGCCAGCAGTCACGGGACAGGAAGCACAGATACGCAGTATTTT
many,TRBJ2-2,TRBV2,NA,CATVGGNTGELFF,TGTGCCACGGTGGGGGGGAACACCGGGGAGCTGTTTTTT
NA,TRBJ2-4,TRBV29-1,NA,CSVVVQGLAKNIQYF,TGCAGCGTTGTCGTACAGGGACTAGCCAAAAACATTCAGTACTTC
NA,TRBJ1-5,TRBV28,NA,CASSLMGQPQHF,TGTGCCAGCAGTCTAATGGGGCAGCCCCAGCATTTT
many,TRBJ1-1,TRBV18,NA,CASSPVQGIAFF,TGTGCCAGCTCACCTGTACAGGGTATAGCTTTCTTT
NA,TRBJ2-7,TRBV7-2,TRBD1,CASSYGTESSYEQYF,TGTGCCAGCAGCTACGGGACAGAGAGCTCCTACGAGCAGTACTTC
few,TRBJ2-5,TRBV10-3,NA,CAISVNGGETQYF,TGTGCCATCAGTGTGAATGGGGGAGAGACCCAGTACTTC
NA,TRBJ1-2,TRBV11-2,NA,CASSSTPRAGYTF,TGTGCCAGCAGCTCCACCCCTAGAGCTGGCTACACCTTC
few,TRBJ1-1,TRBV29-1,NA,CSVVQGIAEAFF,TGCAGCGTTGTTCAAGGGATCGCTGAAGCTTTCTTT
NA,TRBJ1-4,TRBV11-2,TRBD1,CASSLQGENEKLFF,TGTGCCAGCAGCTTACAGGGGGAGAATGAAAAACTGTTTTTT
few,TRBJ2-6,TRBV5-6,NA,CASSLYGVEAWANVLTF,TGTGCCAGCAGCTTGTACGGGGTTGAAGCTTGGGCCAACGTCCTGACTTTC
NA,TRBJ2-7,TRBV11-2,TRBD2,CASSPVGGAYEQYF,TGTGCCAGCAGCCCTGTGGGGGGGGCCTACGAGCAGTACTTC
many,TRBJ1-5,TRBV6-2/TRBV6-3,TRBD1,CASSLLQQGTGNQPQHF,TGTGCCAGCAGCCTCCTACAACAGGGGACCGGAAATCAGCCCCAGCATTTT
few,TRBJ2-2,TRBV6-1,NA,CASSAQILSESGELFF,TGTGCCAGCAGTGCTCAGATTTTGTCGGAATCCGGGGAGCTGTTTTTT
NA,TRBJ1-1,TRBV12-5,NA,CASGLTENTEAFF,TGTGCTAGTGGTTTGACAGAGAACACTGAAGCTTTCTTT
few,TRBJ2-7,TRBV29-1,NA,CSVALYRSSYEQYF,TGCAGCGTTGCTCTGTACAGGAGCTCCTACGAGCAGTACTTC
many,TRBJ2-7,TRBV9,NA,CASSVYPNSGYEQYF,TGTGCCAGCAGCGTATACCCAAATTCGGGCTACGAGCAGTACTTC
NA,TRBJ1-1,TRBV5-8,NA,CASSSTPFFTEAFF,TGTGCCAGCAGCTCTACCCCTTTCTTCACTGAAGCTTTCTTT
few,TRBJ2-3,TRBV6-5,NA,CASSSPWTDTQYF,TGTGCCAGCAGTTCCCCTTGGACAGATACGCAGTATTTT
many,TRBJ2-5,TRBV29-1,TRBD2,CSGAGGLYQETQYF,TGCAGCGGCGCGGGGGGCTTATACCAAGAGACCCAGTACTTC